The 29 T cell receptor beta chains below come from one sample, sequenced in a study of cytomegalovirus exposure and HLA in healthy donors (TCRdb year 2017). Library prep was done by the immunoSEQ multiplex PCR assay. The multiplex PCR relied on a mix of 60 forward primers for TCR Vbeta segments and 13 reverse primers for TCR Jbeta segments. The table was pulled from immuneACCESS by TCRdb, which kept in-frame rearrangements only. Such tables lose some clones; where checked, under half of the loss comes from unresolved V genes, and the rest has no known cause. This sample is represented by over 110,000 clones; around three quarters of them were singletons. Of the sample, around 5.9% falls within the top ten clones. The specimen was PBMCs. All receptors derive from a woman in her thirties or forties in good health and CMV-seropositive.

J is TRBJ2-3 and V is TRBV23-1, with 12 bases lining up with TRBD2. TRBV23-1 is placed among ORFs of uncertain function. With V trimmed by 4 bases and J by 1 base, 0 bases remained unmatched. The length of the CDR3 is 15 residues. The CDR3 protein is CASSRLAGGTDTQYF. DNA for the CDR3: TGCGCCAGCAGTCGACTAGCGGGAGGCACAGATACGCAGTATTTT.

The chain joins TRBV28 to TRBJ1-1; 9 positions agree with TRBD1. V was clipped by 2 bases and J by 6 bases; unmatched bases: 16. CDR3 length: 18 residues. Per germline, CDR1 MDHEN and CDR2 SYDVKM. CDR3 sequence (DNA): TGTGCCAGCAGTTTAATGTTGTTAGTGACAGGGGGTAACGCTGAAGCTTTCTTT. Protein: CASSLMLLVTGGNAEAFF.

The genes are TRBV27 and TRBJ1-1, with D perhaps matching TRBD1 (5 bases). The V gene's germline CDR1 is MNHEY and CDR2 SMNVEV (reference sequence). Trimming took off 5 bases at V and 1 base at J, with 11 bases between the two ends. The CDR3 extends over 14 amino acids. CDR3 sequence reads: CASSPRVTNTEAFF. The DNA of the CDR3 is TGTGCCAGCAGTCCCAGGGTGACGAACACTGAAGCTTTCTTT.

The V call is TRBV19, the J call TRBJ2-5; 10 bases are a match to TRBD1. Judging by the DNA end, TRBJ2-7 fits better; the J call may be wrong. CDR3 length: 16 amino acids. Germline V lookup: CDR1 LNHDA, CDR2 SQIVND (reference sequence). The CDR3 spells CASSPLVGQGSYEQYF. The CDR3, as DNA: TGTGCCAGTAGCCCTCTCGTGGGACAGGGGTCCTACGAGCAGTACTTC.

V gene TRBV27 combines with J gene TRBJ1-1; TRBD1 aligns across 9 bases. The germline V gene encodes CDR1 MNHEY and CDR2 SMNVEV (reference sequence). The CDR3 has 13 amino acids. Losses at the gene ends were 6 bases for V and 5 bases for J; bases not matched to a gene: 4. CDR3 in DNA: TGTGCCAGCAGGCGGGACAGGGAAACTGAAGCTTTCTTT. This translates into CASRRDRETEAFF.

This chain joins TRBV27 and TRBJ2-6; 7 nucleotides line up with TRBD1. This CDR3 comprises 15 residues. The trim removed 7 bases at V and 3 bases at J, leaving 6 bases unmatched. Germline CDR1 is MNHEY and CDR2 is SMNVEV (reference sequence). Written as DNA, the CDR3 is TGTGCCAGCACCTCAAGGGGGCTTGGGGCCAACGTCCTGACTTTC. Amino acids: CASTSRGLGANVLTF.

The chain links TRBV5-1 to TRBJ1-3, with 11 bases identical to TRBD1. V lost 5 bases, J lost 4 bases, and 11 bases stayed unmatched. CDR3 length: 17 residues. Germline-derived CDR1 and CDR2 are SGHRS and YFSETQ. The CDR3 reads CASSQDWTGGRGNTIYF. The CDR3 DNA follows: TGCGCCAGCAGTCAGGATTGGACAGGGGGCAGGGGAAACACCATATATTTT.

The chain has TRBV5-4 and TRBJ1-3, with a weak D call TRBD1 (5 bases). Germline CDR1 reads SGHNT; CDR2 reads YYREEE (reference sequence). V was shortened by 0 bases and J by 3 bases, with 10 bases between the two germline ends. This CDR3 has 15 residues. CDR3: CASSLAAQGGNTIYF. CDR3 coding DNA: TGTGCCAGCAGCTTGGCCGCGCAGGGTGGAAACACCATATATTTT.

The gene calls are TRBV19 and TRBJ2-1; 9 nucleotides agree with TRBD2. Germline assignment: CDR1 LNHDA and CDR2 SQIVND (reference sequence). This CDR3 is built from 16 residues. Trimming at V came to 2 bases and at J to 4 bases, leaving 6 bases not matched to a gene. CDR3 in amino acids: CASSIRLAGVYNEQFF. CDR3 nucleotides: TGTGCCAGTAGTATAAGGTTAGCGGGAGTTTACAATGAGCAGTTCTTC.

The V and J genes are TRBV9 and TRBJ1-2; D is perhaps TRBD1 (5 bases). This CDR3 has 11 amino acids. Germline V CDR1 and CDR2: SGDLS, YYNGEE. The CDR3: CASGGGYGYTF. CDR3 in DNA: TGTGCTTCGGGGGGGGGCTATGGCTACACCTTC.

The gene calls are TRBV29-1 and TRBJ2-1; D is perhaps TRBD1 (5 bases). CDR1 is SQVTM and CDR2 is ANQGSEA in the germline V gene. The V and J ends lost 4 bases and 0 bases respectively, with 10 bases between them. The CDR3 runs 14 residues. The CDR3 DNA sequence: TGCAGCGTTGGATGGGGCGCCTCCTACAATGAGCAGTTCTTC. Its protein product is CSVGWGASYNEQFF.

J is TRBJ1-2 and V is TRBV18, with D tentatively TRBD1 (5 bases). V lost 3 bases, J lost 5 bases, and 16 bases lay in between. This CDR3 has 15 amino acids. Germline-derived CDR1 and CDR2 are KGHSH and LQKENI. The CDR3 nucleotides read TGTGCCAGCTCACCCAACCGGGACTCATTGTATGGCTACACCTTC. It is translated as CASSPNRDSLYGYTF.

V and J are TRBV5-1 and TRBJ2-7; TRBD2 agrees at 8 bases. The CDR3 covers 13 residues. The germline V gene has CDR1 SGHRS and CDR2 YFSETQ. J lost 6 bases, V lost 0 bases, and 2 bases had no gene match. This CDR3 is CASSLDGRGEQYF. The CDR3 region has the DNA TGCGCCAGCAGCTTGGACGGGAGGGGCGAGCAGTACTTC.

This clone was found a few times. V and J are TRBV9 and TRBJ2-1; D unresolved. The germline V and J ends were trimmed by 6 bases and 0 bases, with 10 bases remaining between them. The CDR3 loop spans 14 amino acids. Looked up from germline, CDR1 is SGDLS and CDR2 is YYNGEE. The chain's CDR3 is CASTRVDSYNEQFF. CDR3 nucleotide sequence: TGTGCCAGCACCCGGGTGGACTCCTACAATGAGCAGTTCTTC.

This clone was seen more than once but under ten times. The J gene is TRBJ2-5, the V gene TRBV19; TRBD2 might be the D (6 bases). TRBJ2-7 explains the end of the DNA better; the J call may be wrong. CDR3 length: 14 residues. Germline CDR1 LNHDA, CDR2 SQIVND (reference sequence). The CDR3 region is CASSPEGWGYEQYF. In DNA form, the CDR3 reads TGTGCCAGTTCCCCGGAGGGGTGGGGCTACGAGCAGTACTTC.

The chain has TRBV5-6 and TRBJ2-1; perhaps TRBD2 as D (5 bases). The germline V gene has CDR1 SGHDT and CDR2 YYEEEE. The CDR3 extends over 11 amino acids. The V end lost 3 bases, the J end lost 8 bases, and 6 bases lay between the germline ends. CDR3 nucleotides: TGTGCCAGCAGCTGGCGGGATGAGCAGTTCTTC. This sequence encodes CASSWRDEQFF.

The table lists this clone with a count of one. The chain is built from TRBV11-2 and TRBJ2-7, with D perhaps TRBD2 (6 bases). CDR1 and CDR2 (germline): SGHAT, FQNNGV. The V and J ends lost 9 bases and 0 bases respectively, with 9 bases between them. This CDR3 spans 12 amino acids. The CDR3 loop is CARGDCSYEQYF. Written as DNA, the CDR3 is TGTGCCAGGGGGGACTGCTCCTACGAGCAGTACTTC.

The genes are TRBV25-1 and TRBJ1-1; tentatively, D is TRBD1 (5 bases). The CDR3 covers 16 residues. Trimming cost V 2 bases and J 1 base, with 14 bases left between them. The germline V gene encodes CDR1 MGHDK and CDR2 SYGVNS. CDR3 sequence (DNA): TGTGCCAGCAGTGAACTAGGACATCTTGGGAACACTGAAGCTTTCTTT. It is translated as CASSELGHLGNTEAFF.

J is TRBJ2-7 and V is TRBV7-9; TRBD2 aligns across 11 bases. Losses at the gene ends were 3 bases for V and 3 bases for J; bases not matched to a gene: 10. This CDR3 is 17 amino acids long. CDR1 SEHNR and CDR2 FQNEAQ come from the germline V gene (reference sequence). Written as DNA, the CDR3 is TGTGCCAGCAGCTTCACTCCCGGGACTAGCGGCCTCTACGAGCAGTACTTC. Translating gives CASSFTPGTSGLYEQYF.

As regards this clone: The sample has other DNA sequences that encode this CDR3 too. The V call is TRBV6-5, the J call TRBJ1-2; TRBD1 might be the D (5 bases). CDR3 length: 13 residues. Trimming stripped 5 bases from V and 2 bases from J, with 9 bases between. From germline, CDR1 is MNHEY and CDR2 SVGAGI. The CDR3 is CASSPDRNYGYTF. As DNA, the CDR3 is TGTGCCAGCAGTCCTGACAGAAACTATGGCTACACCTTC.

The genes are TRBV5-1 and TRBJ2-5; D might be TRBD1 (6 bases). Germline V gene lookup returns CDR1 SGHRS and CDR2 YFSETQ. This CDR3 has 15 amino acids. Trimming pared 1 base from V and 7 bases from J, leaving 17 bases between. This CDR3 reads CASSLLGHLSGTQYF. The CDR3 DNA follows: TGCGCCAGCAGCTTGTTGGGACATCTTTCGGGGACCCAGTACTTC.

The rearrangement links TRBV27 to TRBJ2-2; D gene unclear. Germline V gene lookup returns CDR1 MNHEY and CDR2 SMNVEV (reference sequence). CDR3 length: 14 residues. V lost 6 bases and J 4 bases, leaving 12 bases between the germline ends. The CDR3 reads CASRLGHLTGELFF. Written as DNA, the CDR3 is TGTGCCAGCAGGCTTGGGCACCTCACCGGGGAGCTGTTTTTT.

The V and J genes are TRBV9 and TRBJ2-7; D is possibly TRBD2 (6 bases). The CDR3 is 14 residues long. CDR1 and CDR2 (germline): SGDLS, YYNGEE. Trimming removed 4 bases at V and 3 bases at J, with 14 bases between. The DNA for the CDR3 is TGTGCCAGCAGCCCTCGGACGGACTACTACGAGCAGTACTTC. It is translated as CASSPRTDYYEQYF.

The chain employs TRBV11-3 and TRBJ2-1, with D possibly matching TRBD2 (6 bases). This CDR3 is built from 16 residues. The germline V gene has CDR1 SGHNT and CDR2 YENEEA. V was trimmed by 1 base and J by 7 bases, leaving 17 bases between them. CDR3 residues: CASSLGIVAAQNEQFF. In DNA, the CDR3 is TGTGCCAGCAGCTTAGGAATAGTAGCGGCGCAAAATGAGCAGTTCTTC.

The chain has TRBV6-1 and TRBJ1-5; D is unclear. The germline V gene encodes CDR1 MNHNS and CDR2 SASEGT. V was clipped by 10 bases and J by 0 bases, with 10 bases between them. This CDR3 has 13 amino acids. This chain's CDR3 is CATAIYSNQPQHF. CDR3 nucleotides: TGTGCCACCGCGATATATAGCAATCAGCCCCAGCATTTT.

In nucleotides, the CDR3 is TGTGCCAGCAGCTTAACGGGGTCCAACTCTGGGGCCAACGTCCTGACTTTC. It encodes CASSLTGSNSGANVLTF. This sequence joins TRBV7-2 and TRBJ2-6, with D possibly TRBD2 on 5 matching bases. V was clipped by 2 bases and J by 0 bases, with 11 bases between them. CDR3 length: 17 amino acids. CDR1 and CDR2 from the germline V gene are SGHTA and FQGNSA.

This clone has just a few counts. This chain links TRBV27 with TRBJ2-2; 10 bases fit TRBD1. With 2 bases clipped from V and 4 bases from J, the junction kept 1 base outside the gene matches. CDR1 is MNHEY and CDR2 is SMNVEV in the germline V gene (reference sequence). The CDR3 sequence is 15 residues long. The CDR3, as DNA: TGTGCCAGCAGTTTAGACAGGGGGCCCACCGGGGAGCTGTTTTTT. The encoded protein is CASSLDRGPTGELFF.

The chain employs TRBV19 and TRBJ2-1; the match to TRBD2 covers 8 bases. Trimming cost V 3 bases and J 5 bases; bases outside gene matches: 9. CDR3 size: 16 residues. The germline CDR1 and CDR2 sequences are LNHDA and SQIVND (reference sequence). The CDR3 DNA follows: TGTGCCAGTAGTATCGATGACGGGAGGGCCAACAATGAGCAGTTCTTC. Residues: CASSIDDGRANNEQFF.

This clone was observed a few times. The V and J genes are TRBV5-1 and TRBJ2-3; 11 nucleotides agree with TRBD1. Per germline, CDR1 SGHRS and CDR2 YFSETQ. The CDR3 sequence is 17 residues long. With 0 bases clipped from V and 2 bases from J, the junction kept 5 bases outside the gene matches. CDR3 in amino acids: CASSLAPGQGATDTQYF. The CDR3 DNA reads TGCGCCAGCAGCTTGGCCCCAGGACAGGGGGCCACAGATACGCAGTATTTT.